Listed here are 8 T cell receptor beta chains from one sample, sequenced in a study of T-cell reconstitution after alpha-beta-depleted transplantation in children. Preparation of the TCRbeta library was carried out with unique molecular identifiers. TCRdb reprocessed the PCR reads via MiXCR and lists one record per CDR3 protein. The sample lists 440,000 or so distinct CDR3 sequences, roughly 43% occurring once. Sequenced here: PBMCs, sampled before TCRalphabeta/CD19-depleted stem cell transplant. All receptors derive from a girl aged 2-10 years with aplastic anemia, due to receive a stem cell transplant.

The gene calls are TRBV6-1 and TRBJ1-1; D not certain. V shed 6 bases and J shed 1 base, with 12 bases lying between them. Germline CDR1 and CDR2: MNHNS and SASEGT. The CDR3 runs 14 residues. The CDR3 loop reads CASSPSWTNTEAFF. In nucleotides, the CDR3 is TGTGCCAGCAGCCCCTCATGGACGAACACTGAAGCTTTCTTT.

This clonotype was recorded at least ten times. The rearrangement links TRBV9 to TRBJ2-5, with TRBD1 as a possible D gene (6 bases). CDR1 is SGDLS and CDR2 is YYNGEE in the germline V gene. The CDR3 spans 17 residues. V gave up 2 bases and J gave up 1 base, with 18 bases separating them. Here the CDR3 reads CASSVNRAGGPQETQYF. For the CDR3, the DNA is TGTGCCAGCAGCGTTAACAGGGCTGGCGGCCCCCAAGAGACCCAGTACTTC.

This clonotype has more than one count but fewer than ten. The rearrangement links TRBV29-1 to TRBJ1-4; 7 bases match TRBD1. The CDR3 extends over 13 amino acids. Germline V CDR1 and CDR2: SQVTM, ANQGSEA. After removal of 8 bases from V and 3 bases from J, the junction contained 6 bases not matched to a gene. Here the CDR3 DNA reads TGCAGCTTTTCCGGGACAGCTAATGAAAAACTGTTTTTT. It is translated as CSFSGTANEKLFF.

This chain uses TRBV7-9 with TRBJ2-1; 12 bases align to TRBD2. The CDR3 covers 14 residues. The germline gives CDR1 SEHNR, CDR2 FQNEAQ (reference sequence). The V gene end was trimmed by 6 bases and the J gene end by 6 bases; junction bases not matched to a gene: 3. The CDR3 region is CASRTSGSGNEQFF. In DNA form, the CDR3 reads TGTGCCAGCAGGACTAGCGGGAGCGGCAATGAGCAGTTCTTC. The full variable domain, in which reference TRBV7-9 and TRBJ2-1 provide the parts outside the CDR3, is DTGVSQNPRHKITKRGQNVTFRCDPISEHNRLYWYRQTLGQGPEFLTYFQNEAQLEKSRLLSDRFSAERPKGSFSTLEIQRTEQGDSAMYLCASRTSGSGNEQFFGPGTRLTVL.

J is TRBJ1-1 and V is TRBV13, with 10 bases fitting TRBD1. From germline, CDR1 is PRHDT and CDR2 FYEKMQ (reference sequence). The CDR3 has 14 amino acids. Trimming took 5 bases from V and 10 from J; bases not matched to a gene: 10. CDR3 in amino acids: CASSGGQGESGAFF. CDR3 DNA: TGTGCCAGCAGCGGAGGACAGGGGGAATCTGGAGCTTTCTTT.

This clonotype has ten or more counts. The J gene is TRBJ2-2, the V gene TRBV5-1; 10 nucleotides match TRBD2. CDR1 is SGHRS, CDR2 YFSETQ, per germline. The CDR3 contains 14 residues. Losses at the gene ends were 7 bases for V and 5 bases for J; bases not matched to a gene: 5. Written as DNA, the CDR3 is TGCGCCAGCCAAGTACTAGCGGGGACCGGGGAGCTGTTTTTT. Translation: CASQVLAGTGELFF.

This clonotype was found many times. One junction end does not reproduce the germline sequence, and a read error may be involved. The CDR3, as DNA: TGTGCTAGCAGCTTAGAGGCCCACCCCACCGGGGAGCTGTTTTTT. The encoded protein is CASSLEAHPTGELFF. This chain connects TRBV7-7 to TRBJ2-2, with D unresolved. This CDR3 is 15 amino acids long. From germline, CDR1 is SSHAT and CDR2 FNYEAQ (reference sequence).

In this sample, this clonotype turned up a few times. Here the CDR3 reads CASSFTDSYTEAFF. CDR3 sequence (DNA): TGTGCCAGCAGTTTCACAGACAGTTACACTGAAGCTTTCTTT. The rearrangement links TRBV6-5 to TRBJ1-1, with D possibly TRBD1 on 5 matching bases. The V gene's germline CDR1 is MNHEY and CDR2 SVGAGI. This CDR3 has 14 amino acids. V dropped 4 bases and J dropped 3 bases, with 12 bases sitting between them.